The next 28 T cell receptor beta chains were all read from a single sample in a study of glioma-infiltrating T cells after dendritic cell vaccination. TCRdb's table, derived via immunoSEQ multiplex PCR, lists solely in-frame clones and lacks some. The sample consists of tens of thousands of clones, around nine tenths of them appearing once. Stated time point: after dendritic cell vaccination, including at tumor progression/relapse. Specimen: blood, collected after dendritic cell vaccination. The receptors come from a human donor with glioblastoma.

The chain uses TRBV2 and TRBJ2-1; D is unclear. In germline, CDR1 is SNHLY, CDR2 FYNNEI. This CDR3 is 17 amino acids long. Trimming took off 7 bases at V and 0 bases at J, with 19 bases between the two ends. CDR3 sequence: CASNDPAVQSSYNEQFF. The CDR3, as DNA: TGTGCCAGCAACGACCCCGCGGTTCAGAGCTCCTACAATGAGCAGTTCTTC.

This chain links TRBV20-1 with TRBJ2-1; 8 positions agree with TRBD2. This CDR3 comprises 11 residues. V lost 3 bases and J lost 15; bases outside the gene matches: 7. Germline V lookup: CDR1 DFQATT, CDR2 SNEGSKA (reference sequence). DNA of the CDR3: TGCAGTGCTAGGATAGCGGGATTCCCGTTCTTC. Amino acids: CSARIAGFPFF.

The chain carries TRBV14 and TRBJ2-5; TRBD1 matches at 7 bases. Germline V gives CDR1 SGHDN, CDR2 FVKESK. V gave up 3 bases and J gave up 5 bases; unmatched junction bases: 9. The CDR3 length is 15 residues. CDR3 nucleotide sequence: TGTGCCAGCAGCCACCGGGACAGCGTCTATGAGACCCAGTACTTC. Its translation is CASSHRDSVYETQYF.

The genes are TRBV5-1 and TRBJ2-3, with D possibly TRBD2 on 6 matching bases. Germline V gene lookup returns CDR1 SGHRS and CDR2 YFSETQ. The V gene lost 4 bases and the J gene lost 5 bases, with 17 bases spanning the gap. This CDR3 contains 15 residues. This chain's CDR3 is CASSSRASAIDTQYF. DNA for the CDR3: TGCGCCAGCAGCAGTCGGGCTAGCGCAATAGATACGCAGTATTTT.

J is TRBJ1-1 and V is TRBV5-4; D might be TRBD1 (5 bases). Germline V CDR1 and CDR2: SGHNT, YYREEE (reference sequence). This CDR3 is 14 amino acids long. V lost 0 bases and J 1 base, leaving 7 bases between the germline ends. The CDR3 nucleotides read TGTGCCAGCAGCTTGGCCAGGGCGAACACTGAAGCTTTCTTT. This sequence encodes CASSLARANTEAFF.

V is TRBV2 and J is TRBJ1-5; perhaps TRBD1 as D (6 bases). V was shortened by 6 bases and J by 0 bases, with 12 bases between the two germline ends. Germline CDR1 and CDR2: SNHLY and FYNNEI. This CDR3 spans 15 amino acids. CDR3 region: CASSDQGSSNQPQHF. CDR3 coding DNA: TGTGCCAGCAGCGACCAGGGGAGTAGCAATCAGCCCCAGCATTTT.

The rearrangement uses TRBV7-8 and TRBJ2-7; TRBD2 is a possible D gene (5 bases). The V end was cut by 0 bases, the J end by 1 base, with 16 bases between. The CDR3 is 17 amino acids. CDR1 and CDR2 from the germline V gene are SGHVS and FQNEAQ. CDR3 sequence: CASSLAPAASHSYEQYF. DNA for the CDR3: TGTGCCAGCAGCTTAGCCCCTGCGGCTAGCCATTCCTACGAGCAGTACTTC. The whole variable domain, filled in from reference TRBV7-8 and TRBJ2-7, reads GAGVSQSPRYKVAKRGQDVALRCDPISGHVSLFWYQQALGQGPEFLTYFQNEAQLDKSGLPSDRFFAERPEGSVSTLKIQRTQQEDSAVYLCASSLAPAASHSYEQYFGPGTRLTVT.

The chain couples TRBV4-3 to TRBJ1-1, with D possibly matching TRBD1 (6 bases). Germline V gene lookup returns CDR1 LGHNA and CDR2 YSLEER. The CDR3 is 16 residues long. V was pared by 5 bases and J by 1 base, with 17 bases between. Written as DNA, the CDR3 is TGCGCCAGCAGCTGGGGAGGGGGGGGCCCGAACACTGAAGCTTTCTTT. It yields the protein CASSWGGGGPNTEAFF.

The V and J genes are TRBV4-2 and TRBJ1-5, with D tentatively TRBD1 (5 bases). V lost 0 bases and J lost 1, with 7 bases in between. The CDR3 sequence is 15 residues long. Germline V gives CDR1 LGHNA, CDR2 YNFKEQ. For the CDR3, the DNA is TGTGCCAGCAGCCAAGAAAGGGGAAGCAATCAGCCCCAGCATTTT. It is translated as CASSQERGSNQPQHF.

The rearrangement uses TRBV30 and TRBJ1-1; a weak D match, TRBD1 (6 bases). The CDR3 length is 12 residues. The germline V and J ends were trimmed by 6 bases and 5 bases, with 13 bases remaining between them. Germline V gene lookup returns CDR1 GTSNPN and CDR2 SVGIG (reference sequence). CDR3 in DNA: TGTGCCTGCGGACAGTCAGTGACTGAAGCTTTCTTT. Encoded protein: CACGQSVTEAFF.

This chain joins TRBV15 and TRBJ2-3; tentative D call: TRBD2 (7 bases). This CDR3 contains 14 residues. V lost 9 bases and J 5 bases, leaving 18 bases between the germline ends. The V gene's germline CDR1 is LNHNV and CDR2 YYDKDF (reference sequence). CDR3 in DNA: TGTGCCACGACAGGAGCGGGGACGGTAGATACGCAGTATTTT. It encodes CATTGAGTVDTQYF. Combining the CDR3 with reference TRBV15 and TRBJ2-3 gives the whole variable domain DAMVIQNPRYQVTQFGKPVTLSCSQTLNHNVMYWYQQKSSQAPKLLFHYYDKDFNNEADTPDNFQSRRPNTSFCFLDIRSPGLGDTAMYLCATTGAGTVDTQYFGPGTRLTVL.

The V gene is TRBV4-3, the J gene TRBJ1-3, with D hard to call. The germline V and J ends were trimmed by 1 base and 4 bases, with 11 bases remaining between them. CDR1 LGHNA and CDR2 YSLEER come from the germline V gene. The CDR3 totals 15 residues. As DNA, the CDR3 is TGCGCCAGCAGCCAAGCCGCGGGGATAGGAAACACCATATATTTT. It is translated as CASSQAAGIGNTIYF.

This chain links TRBV2 with TRBJ2-1, with D possibly being TRBD2 (6 bases). The CDR3 runs 14 residues. V was trimmed by 7 bases and J by 1 base, leaving 11 bases between them. Germline V CDR1 and CDR2: SNHLY, FYNNEI. The CDR3 loop is CASNFGRSYNEQFF. In DNA, the CDR3 is TGTGCCAGCAATTTCGGGAGATCCTACAATGAGCAGTTCTTC.

The rearrangement uses TRBV15 and TRBJ1-5; tentatively, D is TRBD1 (6 bases). The germline gives CDR1 LNHNV, CDR2 YYDKDF (reference sequence). The CDR3 runs 14 residues. Trimming stripped 4 bases from V and 2 bases from J, with 9 bases between. The chain's CDR3 is CATSTRQGNQPQHF. CDR3 coding DNA: TGTGCCACCAGCACCAGACAGGGCAATCAGCCCCAGCATTTT.

The chain joins TRBV25-1 to TRBJ2-2; D is perhaps TRBD1 (6 bases). Germline assignment: CDR1 MGHDK and CDR2 SYGVNS. The CDR3 is 13 amino acids. The ends were cut back, 7 bases at V and 7 bases at J, with 13 bases in the middle. CDR3 loop: CASTHRDIGELFF. As DNA, the CDR3 is TGTGCCAGCACCCACCGGGACATCGGGGAGCTGTTTTTT.

The rearrangement uses TRBV9 and TRBJ1-5; tentatively, D is TRBD1 (5 bases). The CDR3 totals 15 residues. V was clipped by 0 bases and J by 1 base, with 8 bases between them. Looked up from germline, CDR1 is SGDLS and CDR2 is YYNGEE. CDR3 amino acids: CASSVGQGSNQPQHF. In DNA form, the CDR3 reads TGTGCCAGCAGCGTAGGGCAGGGAAGCAATCAGCCCCAGCATTTT.

The chain carries TRBV7-2 and TRBJ2-2; 7 bases agree with TRBD1. The CDR3 length is 14 residues. CDR1 SGHTA and CDR2 FQGNSA come from the germline V gene. Unmatched junction bases numbered 5, after V lost 5 bases and J lost 5 bases. The CDR3 here is CASSTGQITGELFF. For the CDR3, the DNA is TGTGCCAGCAGCACGGGACAGATTACCGGGGAGCTGTTTTTT. The full variable domain, its missing parts supplied by reference TRBV7-2 and TRBJ2-2, is GAGVSQSPSNKVTEKGKDVELRCDPISGHTALYWYRQSLGQGLEFLIYFQGNSAPDKSGLPSDRFSAERTGGSVSTLTIQRTQQEDSAVYLCASSTGQITGELFFGEGSRLTVL.

The chain has TRBV18 and TRBJ2-7; 9 bases are shared with TRBD1. The V gene end was trimmed by 3 bases and the J gene end by 1 base; junction bases not matched to a gene: 4. CDR1 and CDR2 from the germline V gene are KGHSH and LQKENI. The CDR3 runs to 15 residues. The CDR3 region has the DNA TGTGCCAGCTCACCTTTGGACAGGGGTTCCTACGAGCAGTACTTC. It yields the protein CASSPLDRGSYEQYF.

The V gene is TRBV23-1, the J gene TRBJ2-7; 11 bases are shared with TRBD1. TRBV23-1 is placed among ORFs of uncertain function. V dropped 3 bases and J dropped 3; count of bases not matched to a gene: 7. The CDR3 has 16 residues. The DNA for the CDR3 is TGCGCCAGCAGTCACCAAGGACAGGGGGCGAGCTACGAGCAGTACTTC. This sequence encodes CASSHQGQGASYEQYF.

This clone is labeled as medium-sized. The chain is built from TRBV6-6 and TRBJ2-7; TRBD2 might be the D (6 bases). V dropped 6 bases and J dropped 2 bases, with 14 bases sitting between them. The CDR3 contains 14 residues. Germline V gene sequence: CDR1 MNHNY, CDR2 SVGAGI (reference sequence). The CDR3 loop is CASRLEGGPYEQYF. The CDR3 DNA reads TGTGCCAGCAGGTTGGAGGGTGGACCCTACGAGCAGTACTTC.

The rearrangement links TRBV7-8 to TRBJ2-5; perhaps TRBD2 as D (6 bases). Germline loops: CDR1 SGHVS, CDR2 FQNEAQ. V lost 8 bases, J lost 4 bases, and 14 bases lay in between. This CDR3 is built from 13 residues. The CDR3 nucleotides read TGTGCCAGCCGTCCGGGGGTTGGAGAGACCCAGTACTTC. It is translated as CASRPGVGETQYF.

V is TRBV9 and J is TRBJ2-2; TRBD2 aligns across 7 bases. CDR1 is SGDLS, CDR2 YYNGEE, per germline. The CDR3 has 15 residues. V shed 0 bases and J 4 bases; nucleotides not matched to a gene: 3. The chain's CDR3 is CASSVGLAGTGELFF. DNA for the CDR3: TGTGCCAGCAGCGTAGGACTAGCAGGCACCGGGGAGCTGTTTTTT.

V gene TRBV18 combines with J gene TRBJ2-7; 8 bases map to TRBD2. CDR3 length: 12 residues. V lost 3 bases to trimming and J lost 7 bases; unmatched junction nucleotides: 2. In germline, CDR1 is KGHSH, CDR2 LQKENI. DNA for the CDR3: TGTGCCAGCTCACCTATAGCGGGGGAGCAGTACTTC. Protein product: CASSPIAGEQYF.

This chain uses TRBV9 with TRBJ2-1; perhaps TRBD2 as D (7 bases). CDR1 and CDR2 (germline): SGDLS, YYNGEE. V gave up 4 bases and J gave up 6 bases, with 11 bases separating them. This CDR3 comprises 13 residues. The CDR3 bases are TGTGCCAGCAGCACCGGGGGGCTCAATGAGCAGTTCTTC. Translation gives CASSTGGLNEQFF.

The gene calls are TRBV6-5 and TRBJ1-2; D might be TRBD1 (6 bases). Looked up from germline, CDR1 is MNHEY and CDR2 is SVGAGI. This CDR3 contains 14 residues. V lost 2 bases, J lost 8 bases, and 15 bases lay in between. CDR3 DNA sequence: TGTGCCAGCAGTTACCTCGCTGGGGGCAGAGGCTACACCTTC. Translating it yields CASSYLAGGRGYTF.

This chain connects TRBV2 to TRBJ2-5; 16 nucleotides align to TRBD2. The CDR3 extends over 16 amino acids. The V gene's germline CDR1 is SNHLY and CDR2 FYNNEI. V shed 7 bases, J shed 4 bases, and the junction held 6 bases outside the gene matches. The CDR3: CASIMGLAGGRETQYF. CDR3 DNA: TGTGCCAGCATCATGGGACTAGCGGGGGGGCGAGAGACCCAGTACTTC.

The gene calls are TRBV10-3 and TRBJ2-1, with 11 positions matching TRBD2. Germline CDR1 ENHRY, CDR2 SYGVKD. The CDR3 is 14 amino acids. J was trimmed by 4 bases and V by 10 bases; bases with no gene match: 6. This CDR3 is CATYSGGDYNEQFF. The CDR3 nucleotides read TGTGCCACCTATAGCGGGGGGGATTACAATGAGCAGTTCTTC.

The chain joins TRBV6-5 to TRBJ1-4; no firm D call. Trimming took off 3 bases at V and 8 bases at J, with 16 bases between the two ends. This CDR3 contains 15 residues. The germline gives CDR1 MNHEY, CDR2 SVGAGI. The CDR3 here is CASSYVGNGGEKLFF. CDR3 sequence (DNA): TGTGCCAGCAGTTATGTGGGGAACGGAGGAGAAAAACTGTTTTTT.